This T cell receptor beta chain was identified during a study of siplizumab effects on memory and regulatory T cells. For every sample, 90,000 to 100,000 TCR templates were assayed. TCRdb's table, derived via immunoSEQ multiplex PCR, lists solely in-frame clones and lacks some. The table has about 100,000 clones, more than 85% seen once. Findings and limits, study-wide: Memory T cells appeared less diverse than naive cells, which seemed to contribute substantially to alloresponse.

As concerns this clone: The target antigen is unknown.

Looked up from germline, CDR1 is ENHRY and CDR2 is SYGVKD. CDR3 length: 16 residues. The ends lost 9 bases at V and 3 bases at J; junction bases unmatched: 14. The source material was CD4+ T cells sorted from blood. The rearrangement links TRBV10-3 to TRBJ1-3; 7 nucleotides agree with TRBD1. The clonotype comes from a human donor in good health. This CDR3 reads CAITEQGVLGGNTIYF. Here the CDR3 DNA reads TGTGCCATAACTGAGCAGGGGGTTCTCGGTGGAAACACCATATATTTT.